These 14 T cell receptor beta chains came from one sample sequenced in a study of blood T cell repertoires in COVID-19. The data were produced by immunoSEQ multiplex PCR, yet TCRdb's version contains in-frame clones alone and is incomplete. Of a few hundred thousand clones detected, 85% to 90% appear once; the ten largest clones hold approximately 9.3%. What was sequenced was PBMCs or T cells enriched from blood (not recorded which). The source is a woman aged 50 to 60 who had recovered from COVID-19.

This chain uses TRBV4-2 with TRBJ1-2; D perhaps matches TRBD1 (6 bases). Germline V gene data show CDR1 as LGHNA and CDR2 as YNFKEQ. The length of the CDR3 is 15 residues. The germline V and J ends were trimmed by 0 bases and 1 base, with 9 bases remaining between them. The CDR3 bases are TGTGCCAGCAGCCAAGAAATACAGGGTAACTATGGCTACACCTTC. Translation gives CASSQEIQGNYGYTF.

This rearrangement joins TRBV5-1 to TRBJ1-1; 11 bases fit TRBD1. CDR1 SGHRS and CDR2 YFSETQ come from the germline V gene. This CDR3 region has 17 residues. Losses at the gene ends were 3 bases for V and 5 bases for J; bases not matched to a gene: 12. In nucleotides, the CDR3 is TGCGCCAGCAGCTCCCCGGGACAGGGGGGATTCCAAACTGAAGCTTTCTTT. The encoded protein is CASSSPGQGGFQTEAFF.

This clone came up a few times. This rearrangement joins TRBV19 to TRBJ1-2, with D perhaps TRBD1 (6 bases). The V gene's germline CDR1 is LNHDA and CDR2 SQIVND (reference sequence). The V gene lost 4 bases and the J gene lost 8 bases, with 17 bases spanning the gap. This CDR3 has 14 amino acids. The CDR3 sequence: CASSNLGTIHGYTF. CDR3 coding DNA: TGTGCCAGTAGTAACCTCGGGACAATACACGGCTACACCTTC.

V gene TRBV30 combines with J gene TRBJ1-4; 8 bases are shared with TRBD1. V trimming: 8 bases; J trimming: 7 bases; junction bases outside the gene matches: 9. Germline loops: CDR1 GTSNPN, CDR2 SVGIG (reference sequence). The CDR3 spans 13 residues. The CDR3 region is CAGGQGVGEKLFF. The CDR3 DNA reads TGTGCCGGAGGACAGGGAGTAGGTGAAAAACTGTTTTTT.

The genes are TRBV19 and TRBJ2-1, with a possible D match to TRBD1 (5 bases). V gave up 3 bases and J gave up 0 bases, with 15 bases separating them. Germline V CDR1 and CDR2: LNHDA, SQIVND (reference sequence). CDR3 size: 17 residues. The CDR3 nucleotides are TGTGCCAGTAGTATCAAATACAGGTCCTCCTCCTACAATGAGCAGTTCTTC. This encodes CASSIKYRSSSYNEQFF. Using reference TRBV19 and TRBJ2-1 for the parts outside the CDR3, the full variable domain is DGGITQSPKYLFRKEGQNVTLSCEQNLNHDAMYWYRQDPGQGLRLIYYSQIVNDFQKGDIAEGYSVSREKKESFPLTVTSAQKNPTAFYLCASSIKYRSSSYNEQFFGPGTRLTVL.

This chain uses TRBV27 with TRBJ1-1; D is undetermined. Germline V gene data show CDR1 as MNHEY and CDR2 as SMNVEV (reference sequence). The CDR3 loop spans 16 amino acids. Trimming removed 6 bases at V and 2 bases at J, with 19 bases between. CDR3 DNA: TGTGCCAGCAGGAATTCGGGTGGAGACTTTAACACTGAAGCTTTCTTT. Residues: CASRNSGGDFNTEAFF.

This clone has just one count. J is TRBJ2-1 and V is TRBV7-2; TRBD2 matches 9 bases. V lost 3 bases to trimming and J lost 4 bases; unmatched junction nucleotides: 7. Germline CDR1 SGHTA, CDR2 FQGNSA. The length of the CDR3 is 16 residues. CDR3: CASSFAGGGVYNEQFF. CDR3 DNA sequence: TGTGCCAGCAGCTTTGCGGGGGGGGGTGTTTACAATGAGCAGTTCTTC. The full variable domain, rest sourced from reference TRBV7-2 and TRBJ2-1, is GAGVSQSPSNKVTEKGKDVELRCDPISGHTALYWYRQSLGQGLEFLIYFQGNSAPDKSGLPSDRFSAERTGGSVSTLTIQRTQQEDSAVYLCASSFAGGGVYNEQFFGPGTRLTVL.

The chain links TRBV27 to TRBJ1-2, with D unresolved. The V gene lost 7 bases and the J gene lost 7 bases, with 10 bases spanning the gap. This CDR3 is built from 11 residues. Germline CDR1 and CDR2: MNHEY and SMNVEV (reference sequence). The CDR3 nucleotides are TGTGCCAGCAAAACCACCGGTGGCTACACCTTC. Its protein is CASKTTGGYTF.

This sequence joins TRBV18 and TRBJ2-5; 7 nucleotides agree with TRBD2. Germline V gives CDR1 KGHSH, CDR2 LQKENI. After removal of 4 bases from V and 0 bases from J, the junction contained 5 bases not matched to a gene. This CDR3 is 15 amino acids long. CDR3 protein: CASSRSSGNQETQYF. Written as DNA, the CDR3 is TGTGCCAGCTCACGGTCTAGCGGTAACCAAGAGACCCAGTACTTC.

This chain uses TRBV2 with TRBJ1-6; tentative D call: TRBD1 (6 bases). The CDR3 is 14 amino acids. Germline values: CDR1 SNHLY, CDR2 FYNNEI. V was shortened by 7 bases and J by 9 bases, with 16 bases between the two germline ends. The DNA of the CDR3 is TGTGCCAGCATTGCCCGGACAGCGTCTTCACCCCTCCACTTT. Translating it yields CASIARTASSPLHF.

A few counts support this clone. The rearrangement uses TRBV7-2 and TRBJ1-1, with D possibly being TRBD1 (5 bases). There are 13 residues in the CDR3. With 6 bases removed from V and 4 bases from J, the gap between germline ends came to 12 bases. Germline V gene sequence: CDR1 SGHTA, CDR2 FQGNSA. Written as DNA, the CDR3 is TGTGCCAGCAGAACCGCGGGGGGCACTGAAGCTTTCTTT. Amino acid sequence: CASRTAGGTEAFF. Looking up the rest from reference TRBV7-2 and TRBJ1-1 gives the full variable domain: GAGVSQSPSNKVTEKGKDVELRCDPISGHTALYWYRQSLGQGLEFLIYFQGNSAPDKSGLPSDRFSAERTGGSVSTLTIQRTQQEDSAVYLCASRTAGGTEAFFGQGTRLTVV.

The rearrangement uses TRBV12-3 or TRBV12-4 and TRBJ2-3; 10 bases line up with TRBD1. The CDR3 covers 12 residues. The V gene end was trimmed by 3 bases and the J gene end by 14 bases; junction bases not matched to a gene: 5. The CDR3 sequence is CASSLGQGRRYF. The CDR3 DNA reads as TGTGCCAGCAGTTTGGGACAGGGGAGAAGGTATTTT.

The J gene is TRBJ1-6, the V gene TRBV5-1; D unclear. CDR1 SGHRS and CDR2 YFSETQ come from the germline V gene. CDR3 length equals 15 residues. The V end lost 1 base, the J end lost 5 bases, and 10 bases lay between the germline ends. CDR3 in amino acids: CASSLLGNDNSPLHF. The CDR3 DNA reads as TGCGCCAGCAGCTTGCTCGGGAACGATAATTCACCCCTCCACTTT.

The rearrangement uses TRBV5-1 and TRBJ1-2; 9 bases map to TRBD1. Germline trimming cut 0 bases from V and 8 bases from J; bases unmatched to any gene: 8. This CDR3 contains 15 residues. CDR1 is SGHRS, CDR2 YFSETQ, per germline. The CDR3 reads CASSLGTGDFWGYTF. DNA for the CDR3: TGCGCCAGCAGCTTGGGGACAGGGGATTTTTGGGGCTACACCTTC.